This entry concerns a single T cell receptor beta chain. Its antigen is unknown. The data belong to a study of T cells in localized non-small cell lung cancer. Whole-study findings and limits: Of the tissues analyzed, uninvolved adjacent lung showed maximal T cell clonality, greater than tumor. Median detection of top 100 tumor clones in adjacent lung was roughly 61 clones.

CDR3 length: 13 amino acids. CDR1 GTSNPN and CDR2 SVGIG come from the germline V gene (reference sequence). Profiling relied on immunoSEQ multiplex PCR, and the TCRdb table lists in-frame clones only, not all of them. The sample has 26,000 or so clones; roughly nine tenths are singletons. This clonotype was obtained from a female donor older than 55 with stage II squamous cell lung carcinoma. The sample consisted of peripheral blood, taken before any cancer treatment. The V call is TRBV30, the J call TRBJ2-1; unclear D gene. The CDR3 DNA reads TGTGCGAACGGCCTAGAAGCCTACAATGAGCAGTTCTTC. Translation: CANGLEAYNEQFF.